This T cell receptor (beta chain) was sequenced for a study of T cells in localized non-small cell lung cancer. Broader study findings: Uninvolved adjacent lung had the highest recorded T cell clonality, with tumor below it. There were a median around 53 of the top 100 tumor clones appearing in adjacent lung. Sequencing involved a lone tumor region, leaving heterogeneity possible.

The protocol was immunoSEQ multiplex PCR, while the TCRdb copy is restricted to in-frame clones and leaves out a portion. The data hold nearly 25,000 clones, with more than 85% observed a single time. V gave up 3 bases and J gave up 5 bases, with 16 bases separating them. This CDR3 comprises 15 residues. The germline V gene has CDR1 LNHDA and CDR2 SQIVND (reference sequence). A word on this clone: Its antigen is unknown.

The sample in question was peripheral blood, obtained before any cancer treatment. This chain connects TRBV19 to TRBJ2-5; D is possibly TRBD2 (5 bases). This receptor was taken from a woman aged 35-75 years with stage I lung adenocarcinoma. Here the CDR3 DNA reads TGTGCCAGTAGTATCTTCGGGGATTTGGTGGAGACCCAGTACTTC. This translates into CASSIFGDLVETQYF.